Presented here are 27 T cell receptor beta chains from one specimen sequenced in a study of OX40 agonist ivuxolimab in advanced cancers. Here immunoSEQ multiplex PCR was the method, and the copy in TCRdb shows in-frame clones only, minus some. The top ten clones hold 5% to 6.5% of a sample with approximately 75,000 clones, more than 70% of them seen once. This sample comprised CD4+ or CD8+ T cells sorted from blood, obtained in a trial of the OX40 agonist ivuxolimab. The receptors were gathered from an adult with an advanced solid tumor such as melanoma, head and neck, liver or kidney cancer.

V gene TRBV4-2 combines with J gene TRBJ1-1; D is perhaps TRBD1 (5 bases). V was cut by 0 bases and J by 5 bases, with 10 bases left in between. There are 14 residues in the CDR3. Germline-derived CDR1 and CDR2 are LGHNA and YNFKEQ. The CDR3 protein is CASSQDRQGTEAFF. The CDR3 DNA reads TGTGCCAGCAGCCAAGATCGTCAGGGAACTGAAGCTTTCTTT.

The V call is TRBV7-2, the J call TRBJ1-2; 8 bases are shared with TRBD1. CDR1 and CDR2 from the germline V gene are SGHTA and FQGNSA. This CDR3 comprises 14 residues. J was trimmed by 4 bases and V by 3 bases; bases with no gene match: 4. The CDR3 here is CASSFTQGGYGYTF. DNA of the CDR3: TGTGCCAGCAGCTTTACACAGGGGGGCTATGGCTACACCTTC. Based on the CDR3 plus reference TRBV7-2 and TRBJ1-2, the full variable domain is GAGVSQSPSNKVTEKGKDVELRCDPISGHTALYWYRQSLGQGLEFLIYFQGNSAPDKSGLPSDRFSAERTGGSVSTLTIQRTQQEDSAVYLCASSFTQGGYGYTFGSGTRLTVV.

CDR3 nucleotides: TGTGCCAGCCTGCGGCACTCGGGCTACACCTTC. Protein sequence: CASLRHSGYTF. V and J are TRBV9 and TRBJ1-2; D gene ambiguous. This CDR3 is built from 11 residues. Per germline, CDR1 SGDLS and CDR2 YYNGEE. The V and J ends lost 7 bases and 8 bases respectively, with 12 bases between them.

The chain joins TRBV7-8 to TRBJ1-2, with a tentative D call TRBD1 (5 bases). Germline loops: CDR1 SGHVS, CDR2 FQNEAQ. The CDR3 is 15 amino acids. V was shortened by 5 bases and J by 0 bases, with 13 bases between the two germline ends. CDR3 sequence: CASSRRDGSNYGYTF. CDR3 nucleotide sequence: TGTGCCAGCAGCCGCCGGGACGGGTCTAACTATGGCTACACCTTC.

The chain uses TRBV7-9 and TRBJ2-5; 13 bases are shared with TRBD2. V dropped 5 bases and J dropped 4; count of bases not matched to a gene: 4. CDR1 is SEHNR, CDR2 FQNEAQ, per germline (reference sequence). The CDR3 length is 15 residues. The CDR3 region has the DNA TGTGCCAGCAGCGTGGGACTAGCGGGACTAGAGACCCAGTACTTC. It translates to CASSVGLAGLETQYF.

The gene calls are TRBV9 and TRBJ1-6; a possible D gene is TRBD1 (5 bases). The CDR3 loop spans 14 amino acids. CDR1 and CDR2 from the germline V gene are SGDLS and YYNGEE. Trimming took 0 bases from V and 9 from J, leaving 10 bases between them. The CDR3 nucleotides are TGTGCCAGCAGCGTAGGAGGGGTAAGTTCACCCCTCCACTTT. Translating it yields CASSVGGVSSPLHF.

The rearrangement joins TRBV7-8 to TRBJ2-2; the match to TRBD2 covers 9 bases. CDR3 length: 17 amino acids. Looked up from germline, CDR1 is SGHVS and CDR2 is FQNEAQ. V trimming: 6 bases; J trimming: 2 bases; junction bases outside the gene matches: 10. This chain's CDR3 is CASSRRTSVSNTGELFF. The CDR3 coding sequence is TGTGCCAGCAGTCGCCGGACTAGCGTTTCTAACACCGGGGAGCTGTTTTTT.

The rearrangement joins TRBV6-5 to TRBJ2-3; 7 bases are shared with TRBD2. The CDR3 sequence is 14 residues long. V dropped 5 bases and J dropped 2; count of bases not matched to a gene: 4. CDR1 is MNHEY, CDR2 SVGAGI, per germline. The CDR3, as DNA: TGTGCCAGCAGTCGACTAGCCTACACAGATACGCAGTATTTT. Encoded protein: CASSRLAYTDTQYF.

This chain uses TRBV18 with TRBJ1-5; D remains ambiguous. V lost 1 base, J lost 0 bases, and 10 bases lay in between. This CDR3 is 16 amino acids long. Looked up from germline, CDR1 is KGHSH and CDR2 is LQKENI. This CDR3 is CASSPLPQISNQPQHF. The CDR3 DNA reads TGTGCCAGCTCACCACTCCCTCAGATTAGCAATCAGCCCCAGCATTTT.

This chain connects TRBV7-2 to TRBJ2-3, with D perhaps matching TRBD2 (6 bases). The CDR3 has 15 residues. The V gene's germline CDR1 is SGHTA and CDR2 FQGNSA. The V end was cut by 1 base, the J end by 6 bases, with 14 bases between. CDR3 amino acids: CASSLVAGLRDTQYF. The CDR3 nucleotides are TGTGCCAGCAGCTTAGTGGCGGGGCTAAGGGATACGCAGTATTTT.

The CDR3 DNA follows: TGTGCCAGCACAACAAGACAGGGGTATAGCAATCAGCCCCAGCATTTT. As protein: CASTTRQGYSNQPQHF. The chain carries TRBV6-6 and TRBJ1-5; 8 nucleotides agree with TRBD1. V shed 7 bases, J shed 0 bases, and the junction held 8 bases outside the gene matches. The CDR3 covers 16 residues. Per the germline V gene, CDR1 is MNHNY and CDR2 is SVGAGI (reference sequence).

The J gene is TRBJ2-1, the V gene TRBV10-2; 8 nucleotides match TRBD2. Germline CDR1 reads WSHSY; CDR2 reads SAAADI. Trimming took 7 bases from V and 2 from J; bases not matched to a gene: 13. The CDR3 is made up of 17 amino acids. The DNA for the CDR3 is TGCGCCAGCATGACATCCGGGACTAGGAGGCCCTACAATGAGCAGTTCTTC. This gives the protein CASMTSGTRRPYNEQFF.

CDR3 nucleotide sequence: TGTGCCAGCAGCCGGACAGGGTTGGGCTATGGCTACACCTTC. Amino acids: CASSRTGLGYGYTF. The J gene is TRBJ1-2, the V gene TRBV5-5; 8 nucleotides match TRBD1. The V gene's germline CDR1 is SGHKS and CDR2 YYEKEE (reference sequence). After removal of 4 bases from V and 4 bases from J, the junction contained 6 bases not matched to a gene. The CDR3 has 14 amino acids.

This clone showed up just a few times. The rearrangement uses TRBV19 and TRBJ1-4; D is undetermined. This CDR3 has 13 amino acids. The V gene's germline CDR1 is LNHDA and CDR2 SQIVND (reference sequence). V gave up 6 bases and J gave up 5 bases, with 10 bases separating them. CDR3 nucleotides: TGTGCCAGTAGGTTCGGCGGGAATGAAAAACTGTTTTTT. This translates into CASRFGGNEKLFF.

The genes are TRBV12-2 and TRBJ1-5; the table's D call, TRBD1, was not checked against the DNA. TRBV12-2 represents a pseudogene. This CDR3 has 16 amino acids. DNA for the CDR3: TGTGCAAGTCGCTTAGCGGTTTGGCAGAAAAATCAGCCCCAGCATTTT. It encodes CASRLAVWQKNQPQHF.

The V gene is TRBV7-9, the J gene TRBJ1-1; D gene uncertain. Trimming removed 3 bases at V and 4 bases at J, with 18 bases between. The germline V gene has CDR1 SEHNR and CDR2 FQNEAQ (reference sequence). CDR3 length: 16 amino acids. CDR3 nucleotides: TGTGCCAGCAGCTTTGAGATCGGTCCCCAGGTCACTGAAGCTTTCTTT. Its protein product is CASSFEIGPQVTEAFF.

Concerning this clone: The sample has other DNA sequences that encode this CDR3 too. This sequence joins TRBV10-3 and TRBJ1-2; TRBD1 matches 10 bases. Trimming cost V 1 base and J 8 bases; bases outside gene matches: 7. Looked up from germline, CDR1 is ENHRY and CDR2 is SYGVKD. This CDR3 region has 15 residues. CDR3 sequence (DNA): TGTGCCATCAGTGAGTACGGGACAGGGGACTCCGGCTACACCTTC. Amino acid sequence: CAISEYGTGDSGYTF.

CDR3 sequence reads: CASSFSGSSYEQYF. The CDR3 nucleotides are TGTGCCAGCAGCTTTAGTGGGAGCTCCTACGAGCAGTACTTC. The V call is TRBV7-9, the J call TRBJ2-7, with D possibly matching TRBD2 (5 bases). CDR3 length: 14 amino acids. V was cut by 3 bases and J by 0 bases, with 9 bases left in between. The germline V gene encodes CDR1 SEHNR and CDR2 FQNEAQ (reference sequence).

The chain links TRBV7-2 to TRBJ2-1; TRBD2 matches at 9 bases. J gave up 2 bases and V 5 bases, and 7 bases lay outside the gene matches. CDR1 is SGHTA, CDR2 FQGNSA, per germline. The CDR3 runs 16 residues. CDR3 amino acids: CASSPLAGAPYNEQFF. As DNA, the CDR3 is TGTGCCAGCAGCCCCTTAGCGGGGGCCCCCTACAATGAGCAGTTCTTC.

In this sample, this clone turned up many times. The chain combines TRBV7-6 with TRBJ2-3, with D hard to call. Trimming took off 1 base at V and 6 bases at J, with 8 bases between the two ends. Germline-derived CDR1 and CDR2 are SGHVS and FNYEAQ. CDR3 length: 13 amino acids. The CDR3 protein is CASSLEMWDTQYF. In nucleotides, the CDR3 is TGTGCCAGCAGCTTAGAGATGTGGGATACGCAGTATTTT.

This clone was counted a few times. The chain uses TRBV30 and TRBJ1-1, with unresolved D. The CDR3 runs to 12 residues. The V gene's germline CDR1 is GTSNPN and CDR2 SVGIG (reference sequence). The V gene lost 4 bases and the J gene lost 1 base, with 7 bases spanning the gap. The CDR3 sequence: CAWKGPNTEAFF. The DNA of the CDR3 is TGTGCCTGGAAGGGCCCGAACACTGAAGCTTTCTTT.

This clone has only one observation. The chain combines TRBV5-1 with TRBJ2-1; a possible D gene is TRBD2 (7 bases). There are 16 residues in the CDR3. From germline, CDR1 is SGHRS and CDR2 YFSETQ. V was pared by 0 bases and J by 4 bases, with 14 bases between. CDR3 in DNA: TGCGCCAGCAGCTTGGTTGCGGGGGCCTTTTACAATGAGCAGTTCTTC. It yields the protein CASSLVAGAFYNEQFF.

The chain links TRBV6-5 to TRBJ1-3, with D uncertain. This CDR3 is 14 amino acids long. Trimming left V 6 bases short and J 0 bases short, with 9 bases between. CDR1 is MNHEY and CDR2 is SVGAGI in the germline V gene. In nucleotides, the CDR3 is TGTGCCAGCAGACCGAGGTACTCTGGAAACACCATATATTTT. Translating it yields CASRPRYSGNTIYF.

This clone has a count of ten or more. In DNA form, the CDR3 reads TGTGCCATCAGTGAGTCGGCAACTAGCGGGAAGACGGGGACCCAGTACTTC. As protein: CAISESATSGKTGTQYF. The rearrangement uses TRBV10-3 and TRBJ2-5; TRBD2 agrees at 10 bases. J lost 7 bases, V lost 0 bases, and 11 bases had no gene match. Per the germline V gene, CDR1 is ENHRY and CDR2 is SYGVKD. This CDR3 contains 17 residues.

The rearrangement uses TRBV5-1 and TRBJ1-2; 7 nucleotides agree with TRBD1. This CDR3 has 13 amino acids. The germline V gene has CDR1 SGHRS and CDR2 YFSETQ. Trimming at V came to 2 bases and at J to 6 bases, leaving 4 bases not matched to a gene. CDR3: CASSLQGRDGYTF. CDR3 nucleotides: TGCGCCAGCAGCTTACAGGGGAGGGATGGCTACACCTTC.

V is TRBV4-3 and J is TRBJ2-1, with a possible D match to TRBD2 (6 bases). The CDR3 sequence is 14 residues long. Per the germline V gene, CDR1 is LGHNA and CDR2 is YSLEER. V lost 1 base, J lost 7 bases, and 11 bases lay in between. The CDR3 region is CASSQGWAGNEQFF. The CDR3 coding sequence is TGCGCCAGCAGCCAAGGTTGGGCGGGGAATGAGCAGTTCTTC.

V and J are TRBV28 and TRBJ1-1; D not certain. V was shortened by 1 base and J by 5 bases, with 8 bases between the two germline ends. Germline assignment: CDR1 MDHEN and CDR2 SYDVKM. CDR3 length: 13 residues. The CDR3, as DNA: TGTGCCAGCAGTTTATCCGGCGGGACTGAAGCTTTCTTT. Translated, it gives CASSLSGGTEAFF.